This T cell receptor (beta chain) originates from a study of T-cell reconstitution after alpha-beta-depleted transplantation in children. The library targeted TCRbeta and was prepared with unique molecular identifiers. TCRdb independently ran MiXCR on the PCR reads; one entry per CDR3 protein. The sample lists roughly 500,000 distinct CDR3 sequences; about 10% were seen once. General observations from the study: Several hundred expanded graft clones reportedly gave rise to the alpha-beta T cells present about two months after transplant. Some patients' high day-60 TCRbeta diversity was traced to surviving recipient T cells and thymic progenitors. Diversity and T-cell counts at one year after transplant derived mostly from new T cells.

A word on this clonotype: Its antigen is still unknown. It may be a read error: a sequence one base away is much more abundant.

The CDR3 is 15 residues long. CDR1 is SGHTA, CDR2 FQGNSA, per germline. V dropped 4 bases and J dropped 4 bases, with 14 bases sitting between them. The specimen comprised PBMCs, sampled before TCRalphabeta/CD19-depleted stem cell transplant. J is TRBJ1-5 and V is TRBV7-2; a possible D gene is TRBD1 (5 bases). This clonotype originated in a child aged 2-15 years with inherited bone marrow failure, due to receive a stem cell transplant. CDR3 DNA sequence: TGTGCCAGCAGCTCCGACAGTAGTGTGAATCAGCCCCAGCATTTT. Protein: CASSSDSSVNQPQHF.